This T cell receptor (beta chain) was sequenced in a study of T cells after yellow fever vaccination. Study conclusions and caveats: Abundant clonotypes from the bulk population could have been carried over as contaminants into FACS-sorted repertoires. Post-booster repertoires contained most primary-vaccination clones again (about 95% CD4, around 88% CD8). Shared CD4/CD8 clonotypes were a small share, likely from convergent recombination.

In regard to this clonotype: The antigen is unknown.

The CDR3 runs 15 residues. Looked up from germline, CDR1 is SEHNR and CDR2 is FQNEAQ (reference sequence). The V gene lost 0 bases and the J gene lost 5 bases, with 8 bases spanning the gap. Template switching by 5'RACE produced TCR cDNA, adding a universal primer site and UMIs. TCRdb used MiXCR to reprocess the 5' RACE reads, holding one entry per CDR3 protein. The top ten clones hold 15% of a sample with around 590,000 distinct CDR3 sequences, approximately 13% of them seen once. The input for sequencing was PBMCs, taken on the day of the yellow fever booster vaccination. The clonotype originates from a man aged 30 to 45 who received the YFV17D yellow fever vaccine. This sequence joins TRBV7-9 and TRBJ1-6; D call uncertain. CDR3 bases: TGTGCCAGCAGCTTAGCGGCAGTCGATAATTCACCCCTCCACTTT. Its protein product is CASSLAAVDNSPLHF.